The rows below give T cell receptor beta chains drawn from one sample of a study of cytomegalovirus exposure and HLA in healthy donors. Libraries were prepared by immunoSEQ multiplex PCR; TCRdb keeps only in-frame clonotypes and omits some of them. The sample has around 32,000 clones, roughly 44% seen once. The sequencing sample was made of PBMCs. The receptors were sampled from a woman aged 50 to 60 in good health and CMV-seronegative. Each CDR3 is given with its conserved first and last residue. A D gene is named only where the DNA matches it firmly. The size of a clone is reported for some rows only, either as once, few or many, or as a class for expanded clones.

J gene | D gene | CDR3 length | V gene | clone size | CDR3 DNA | CDR3 protein
TRBJ2-5 | TRBD2 | 15 | TRBV7-2 | NA | TGTGCCAGCAGCACCCGGACTAGCATGGAAGAGACCCAGTACTTC | CASSTRTSMEETQYF
TRBJ1-3 | NA | 16 | TRBV9 | NA | TGTGCCAGCAGCGTAGGCGGGTACGGGCCTGGAAACACCATATATTTT | CASSVGGYGPGNTIYF
TRBJ2-1 | TRBD2 | 18 | TRBV2 | NA | TGTGCCAGCAGAGTACTAGCGGGGGCCTCCAGCTCCTACAATGAGCAGTTCTTC | CASRVLAGASSSYNEQFF
TRBJ2-5 | NA | 17 | TRBV2 | NA | TGTGCCAGCAGTTTTTCCTCGACAGGGTGGGGGGAAGAGACCCAGTACTTC | CASSFSSTGWGEETQYF
TRBJ2-3 | NA | 14 | TRBV27 | few | TGTGCCAGCAGGGGGGCCAAGAGCACAGATACGCAGTATTTT | CASRGAKSTDTQYF
TRBJ2-3 | TRBD1 | 16 | TRBV6-1 | few | TGTGCCAGCAGTGAAGCCGGGACAGGGGGAACAGATACGCAGTATTTT | CASSEAGTGGTDTQYF
TRBJ2-5 | TRBD2 | 17 | TRBV5-4 | NA | TGTGCCAGCAGCCCCGGGACTAGCGGGAGGAGAGGAGAGACCCAGTACTTC | CASSPGTSGRRGETQYF
TRBJ2-2 | NA | 15 | TRBV5-1 | few | TGCGCCAGCAGCTTGGTTGCAGGGGACACCGGGGAGCTGTTTTTT | CASSLVAGDTGELFF
TRBJ1-4 | TRBD1 | 14 | TRBV6-1 | NA | TGTGCCAGCAGGGACAGGTCCTCTAATGAAAAACTGTTTTTT | CASRDRSSNEKLFF
TRBJ1-1 | TRBD1 | 13 | TRBV30 | NA | TGTGCCTGGAGTGTAGAGGGGGACAGGGAAGCTTTCTTT | CAWSVEGDREAFF
TRBJ2-1 | TRBD2 | 13 | TRBV6-1 | NA | TGTGCCACCGGTAGCGGGGGTGAAAATGAGCAGTTCTTC | CATGSGGENEQFF
TRBJ2-3 | NA | 12 | TRBV30 | NA | TGTGCCTGGAGTGTACAGGCAGATACGCAGTATTTT | CAWSVQADTQYF
TRBJ1-2 | NA | 15 | TRBV15 | few | TGTGCCACCAGCAGAACGCGTCGACAGGACTATGGCTACACCTTC | CATSRTRRQDYGYTF
TRBJ2-3 | TRBD2 | 18 | TRBV27 | once | TGTGCCAGCAATGAACTAGCGGGGGCCGCGACTAGCACAGATACGCAGTATTTT | CASNELAGAATSTDTQYF
TRBJ2-7 | NA | 16 | TRBV30 | NA | TGTGCCTGGAGCAAATCTCGGACAGCATCCCCCTACGAGCAGTACTTC | CAWSKSRTASPYEQYF
TRBJ2-5 | TRBD2 | 14 | TRBV6-5 | few | TGTGCCAGCACTAGGGGACTAGCGGAAGAGACCCAGTACTTC | CASTRGLAEETQYF
TRBJ2-2 | TRBD1 | 16 | TRBV5-4 | few | TGTGCCAGCAGCCCGTGGACAGGGGGCCTTGACGGGGAGCTGTTTTTT | CASSPWTGGLDGELFF
TRBJ1-2 | NA | 12 | TRBV6-5 | few | TGTGCCAGCAGTTACTACGGGGGAGGCTACACCTTC | CASSYYGGGYTF
TRBJ1-5 | NA | 15 | TRBV18 | few | TGTGCCAGCTCACCACCCCACAGGGCGGATCAGCCCCAGCATTTT | CASSPPHRADQPQHF
TRBJ2-6 | NA | 16 | TRBV5-4 | NA | TGTGCCAGCAGCTTAAAAACAGGGACTGGGGCCAACGTCCTGACTTTC | CASSLKTGTGANVLTF
TRBJ2-1 | NA | 14 | TRBV29-1 | few | TGCAGCGTTGAGAGCCAGGGGACCAGGAGTGAGCAGTTCTTC | CSVESQGTRSEQFF
TRBJ1-4 | NA | 14 | TRBV6-5 | NA | TGTGCCAGCAGCCTAGACCACAATCGCGGGAAACTGTTTTTT | CASSLDHNRGKLFF
TRBJ1-5 | NA | 13 | TRBV19 | NA | TGTGCCAGTAGCCTCGGGGGGTTGAAGCCCCAGCATTTT | CASSLGGLKPQHF
TRBJ2-7 | TRBD2 | 15 | TRBV10-3 | NA | TGTGCCATCAGTGAAGGCAGCGGGAGCTCCTACGAGCAGTACTTC | CAISEGSGSSYEQYF
TRBJ2-3 | NA | 15 | TRBV5-8 | NA | TGTGCCAGCAGCTTTGGGCTAGCGTATTTCGATACGCAGTATTTT | CASSFGLAYFDTQYF
TRBJ2-1 | TRBD2 | 13 | TRBV7-2 | NA | TGTGCCAGCAGATGGACTAGGGATAGTGAGCAGTTCTTC | CASRWTRDSEQFF
TRBJ2-7 | NA | 12 | TRBV10-3 | NA | TGTGCCATCAGTGAGTCATCGGTCGAGCAGTACTTC | CAISESSVEQYF
TRBJ2-4 | NA | 16 | TRBV5-1 | NA | TGCGCCAGCAGCTTGGACAGGGGGGGAGGCAAAAACATTCAGTACTTC | CASSLDRGGGKNIQYF
TRBJ2-3 | TRBD2 | 18 | TRBV9 | NA | TGTGCCAGCAGCGTAGGGACTAGCGGGGTCTCTAGCACAGATACGCAGTATTTT | CASSVGTSGVSSTDTQYF
TRBJ1-4 | NA | 18 | TRBV4-1 | NA | TGCGCCAGCAGCCAAGACCACTTTCCTCGAGCCATAAATGAAAAACTGTTTTTT | CASSQDHFPRAINEKLFF
TRBJ1-1 | TRBD1 | 14 | TRBV7-6 | NA | TGTGCCAGCAGCCTCGACGGCCGGACAGGAGAAGCTTTCTTT | CASSLDGRTGEAFF
TRBJ1-1 | NA | 15 | TRBV7-6 | NA | TGTGCCAGCAGCTTAGGCGGCCAGTCGAACACTGAAGCTTTCTTT | CASSLGGQSNTEAFF
TRBJ1-1 | TRBD1 | 14 | TRBV19 | NA | TGTGCCAGTAGTAAGGGACAGGCAGGGGCTGAAGCTTTCTTT | CASSKGQAGAEAFF
TRBJ2-7 | NA | 12 | TRBV18 | NA | TGTGCCAGCTCAGCAAGGGGGTACGAGCAGTACTTC | CASSARGYEQYF
TRBJ2-5 | TRBD2 | 18 | TRBV14 | few | TGTGCCAGCAGCCCCCCCGGACTAGCGGGGGGGCCAGGGGAGACCCAGTACTTC | CASSPPGLAGGPGETQYF
TRBJ2-5 | TRBD2 | 16 | TRBV5-5 | NA | TGTGCCAGCAGCTTGTGGGACGGAGCGGGGGAAGAGACCCAGTACTTC | CASSLWDGAGEETQYF
TRBJ2-1 | TRBD2 | 15 | TRBV5-1 | few | TGCGCCAGCAGTTTAAGCGGGGGGGTACACAATGAGCAGTTCTTC | CASSLSGGVHNEQFF
TRBJ2-1 | TRBD2 | 14 | TRBV27 | NA | TGTGCCAGCAGTAAACTAGCGAGCTACAATGAGCAGTTCTTC | CASSKLASYNEQFF
TRBJ1-5 | NA | 13 | TRBV6-6 | NA | TGTGCCAGCACTACACCGGGATCGCAGCCCCAGCATTTT | CASTTPGSQPQHF
TRBJ1-1 | NA | 16 | TRBV5-4 | NA | TGTGCCAGCAGCTTACAAGGGGCAGCTCAGAACACTGAAGCTTTCTTT | CASSLQGAAQNTEAFF
TRBJ2-7 | TRBD2 | 14 | TRBV2 | NA | TGTGCCAGCAGTGTGACTAGCGTGGCCTACGAGCAGTACTTC | CASSVTSVAYEQYF
TRBJ2-1 | NA | 12 | TRBV30 | few | TGTGCCGGGAGGACGGAGGGGAATGAGCAGTTCTTC | CAGRTEGNEQFF
TRBJ2-2 | NA | 14 | TRBV29-1 | NA | TGCAGCGTGAGGGTAGCGGTCAACACCGGGGAGCTGTTTTTT | CSVRVAVNTGELFF
TRBJ1-1 | NA | 16 | TRBV5-6 | NA | TGTGCCAGCAGCCGACCAAGTGGGGGGGCTATGACTGAAGCTTTCTTT | CASSRPSGGAMTEAFF
TRBJ1-5 | NA | 13 | TRBV7-2 | NA | TGTGCCAGCAGCCCGCGAAGAGATCAGCCCCAGCATTTT | CASSPRRDQPQHF
TRBJ1-5 | NA | 12 | TRBV6-5 | NA | TGTGCCACCTCAACAGGGAGTGGGCCCCAGCATTTT | CATSTGSGPQHF
TRBJ2-5 | TRBD2 | 15 | TRBV19 | few | TGTGCCAGTAGCTTCCCAGGCCGGGGGGAAGAGACCCAGTACTTC | CASSFPGRGEETQYF
TRBJ1-2 | TRBD1 | 13 | TRBV18 | NA | TGTGCCAGCTCATTGACAGGGGACTATGGCTACACCTTC | CASSLTGDYGYTF
TRBJ1-2 | TRBD1 | 15 | TRBV19 | NA | TGTGCCAGTAGTCCTCGGGACAGCCGTAACTATGGCTACACCTTC | CASSPRDSRNYGYTF
TRBJ2-3 | NA | 15 | TRBV7-2 | NA | TGTGCCAGCAGGGGGCCGGGACTTAGCACAGATACGCAGTATTTT | CASRGPGLSTDTQYF
TRBJ2-1 | TRBD2 | 15 | TRBV5-1 | NA | TGCGCCAGCAGCCTTAGCGGGACCTCCTACAATGAGCAGTTCTTC | CASSLSGTSYNEQFF
TRBJ2-2 | TRBD2 | 17 | TRBV2 | few | TGTGCCAGCCGTGACTTAGCGGGGGGGGCGAACACCGGGGAGCTGTTTTTT | CASRDLAGGANTGELFF
TRBJ1-2 | NA | 11 | TRBV20-1 | NA | TGCAGTGCTAGTATAAACTATGGCTACACCTTC | CSASINYGYTF
TRBJ1-5 | NA | 18 | TRBV6-4 | NA | TGTGCCAGCAGTGAGTTTTTCGGGGTTCCTCATAGCAATCAGCCCCAGCATTTC | CASSEFFGVPHSNQPQHF
TRBJ1-2 | NA | 15 | TRBV15 | NA | TGTGCCACCAGCAGAGATATAAGGAGGCCCGGGGGCTACACCTTC | CATSRDIRRPGGYTF
TRBJ2-5 | TRBD2 | 14 | TRBV6-6 | few | TGTGCCAGCAGGTTTGCGGGGGTCCAAGAGACCCAGTACTTC | CASRFAGVQETQYF
TRBJ2-2 | NA | 15 | TRBV27 | NA | TGTGCCAGCAGTTTGGAGGGGGCAAAGGACGGGGAGCTGTTTTTT | CASSLEGAKDGELFF
TRBJ2-7 | NA | 15 | TRBV27 | NA | TGTGCCAGCAGTTTTGGCGGCCATCCCTCCTACGAGCAGTACTTC | CASSFGGHPSYEQYF
TRBJ1-1 | NA | 14 | TRBV19 | few | TGTGCCAGTAGTATAGGGGGAGGGGCGCCCGAAGCTTTCTTT | CASSIGGGAPEAFF